The present T cell receptor (beta chain) was sequenced within a study of blood T cell repertoires in COVID-19. On the study more broadly: PBMCs, B-cell-depleted T cells, or T cells provided the cDNA or gDNA that made up the material.

Authors' analysis steps: Estimation of nucleated cell counts relied on the amplification of reference gene primers. Profiling relied on immunoSEQ multiplex PCR, and the TCRdb table lists in-frame clones only, not all of them. V and J calls and clone size follow that table, whereas D and trimming were derived from the DNA. The repertoire has approximately 60,000 clones, about 70% of them found once; the top ten carry roughly 4.8%. V gave up 4 bases and J gave up 0 bases; unmatched junction bases: 6. Germline assignment: CDR1 SGHTS and CDR2 YDEGEE. The CDR3 runs to 18 residues. The chain is built from TRBV5-8 and TRBJ2-6; 11 nucleotides agree with TRBD2. This clonotype was obtained from a human donor in a cohort sampled during active COVID-19. The sample comprised peripheral blood. CDR3 coding DNA: TGTGCCAGCAGCAGAGGGACTAGCGGCAGCTCTGGGGCCAACGTCCTGACTTTC. Translation gives CASSRGTSGSSGANVLTF.